One TCR beta chain is described in this entry. This record belongs to a study of blood T cell repertoires in COVID-19. Study overall: COVID-19 samples from acute and convalescent phases originated in the United States, Italy and Spain. Sample material is recorded as cDNA or gDNA derived from T cells, B-cell-depleted T cells, or PBMCs.

Original handling: Estimation of nucleated cell counts relied on the amplification of reference gene primers. Produced via immunoSEQ multiplex PCR; TCRdb's table is partial and in-frame only. D and trimming were read from the DNA, whereas the V and J calls and clone size are those reported in that table. The table shows 200,000 to 300,000 clones, with 87% occurring only once. V trimming: 3 bases; J trimming: 2 bases; junction bases outside the gene matches: 2. The CDR3 contains 16 residues. Germline CDR1 reads MGHRA; CDR2 reads YSYEKL. The TCR was taken from a woman aged 30 to 39 with acute COVID-19. The J gene is TRBJ1-4, the V gene TRBV4-1, with 11 bases aligning to TRBD1. Input material: PBMCs or T cells enriched from blood (not recorded which). The CDR3 reads CASSQGQGGTNEKLFF. CDR3 bases: TGCGCCAGCAGCCAGGGACAGGGGGGTACTAATGAAAAACTGTTTTTT.